This TCR beta chain is drawn from a study of T cells in lung cancer brain metastases. The study's findings and limits: The analysis could not control for preoperative corticosteroids affecting T cell infiltration in brain metastases.

The table came from immunoSEQ multiplex PCR; TCRdb's copy has only in-frame clones and leaves some out. Of thousands of clones listed, 75% to 90% were seen once; the top ten hold roughly 2.4%. To note about this clone: Antigen: not known. A read error may account for a junction end that differs from germline.

The CDR3 is 12 residues long. Germline V lookup: CDR1 SGHRS, CDR2 YFSETQ. This TCR was sampled from a man aged 45-65 years with non-small cell lung cancer. The sequencing input was tumor tissue from the primary lung tumor. The rearrangement links TRBV5-1 to TRBJ2-2; D not certain. CDR3: CASRFEAGELFF. The CDR3 DNA reads TGCGCCAGCCGCTTCGAGGCCGGGGAGCTGTTTTTT.